This T cell receptor beta chain was observed in a study of blood T cell repertoires in COVID-19. Study overall: Sources were T cells, B-cell-depleted T cells, or PBMCs; the material itself was cDNA or gDNA.

V lost 4 bases to trimming and J lost 3 bases; unmatched junction nucleotides: 9. CDR3 length: 15 residues. Germline-derived CDR1 and CDR2 are MGHRA and YSYEKL. In the source study's methods: Reference gene primer amplification in the assay estimated nucleated cell counts. TCRdb's copy holds only in-frame clones and misses some; the assay was immunoSEQ multiplex PCR. V, J and clone size are taken as reported in that table, and D and trimming were inferred from the DNA itself. The sample gives tens of thousands of clones, under 85% of which show up once; 16% is in the top ten. The receptor comes from a man between 35 and 55 years old with acute or convalescent COVID-19. The gene calls are TRBV4-1 and TRBJ2-7; 7 bases match TRBD1. The sequenced material came from peripheral blood. The CDR3 sequence is CASSPIVTGHYEQYF. As DNA, the CDR3 is TGCGCCAGCAGCCCTATCGTGACAGGGCACTACGAGCAGTACTTC.